The TCR beta chain described here comes from a study of OX40 agonist ivuxolimab in advanced cancers. Sampled blood was obtained at baseline, cycle 4 day 1, and cycle 7 day 1. Concerning this clone: Its antigen remains unidentified.

Study observations and caveats: Doses of 0.1 to 3.0 mg/kg were accompanied by clonal expansion of CD4+ and CD8+ blood T cells by week 6.

The repertoire was sequenced with immunoSEQ multiplex PCR; TCRdb's copy has only in-frame clones and lacks some. The sample includes 65,000 to 85,000 clones, approximately 85% of them seen just once. CDR1 is SQVTM, CDR2 ANQGSEA, per germline. The CDR3 extends over 12 amino acids. Trimming took 5 bases from V and 8 from J; bases not matched to a gene: 8. The clonotype was recovered from an adult with an advanced solid tumor such as melanoma, head and neck, liver or kidney cancer. The chain has TRBV29-1 and TRBJ1-2, with 7 positions matching TRBD1. The source material was CD4+ or CD8+ T cells sorted from blood, sampled in a trial of the OX40 agonist ivuxolimab. The CDR3 reads CSVREGAQGYTF. The CDR3 DNA follows: TGCAGCGTTAGAGAGGGGGCGCAGGGCTACACCTTC.